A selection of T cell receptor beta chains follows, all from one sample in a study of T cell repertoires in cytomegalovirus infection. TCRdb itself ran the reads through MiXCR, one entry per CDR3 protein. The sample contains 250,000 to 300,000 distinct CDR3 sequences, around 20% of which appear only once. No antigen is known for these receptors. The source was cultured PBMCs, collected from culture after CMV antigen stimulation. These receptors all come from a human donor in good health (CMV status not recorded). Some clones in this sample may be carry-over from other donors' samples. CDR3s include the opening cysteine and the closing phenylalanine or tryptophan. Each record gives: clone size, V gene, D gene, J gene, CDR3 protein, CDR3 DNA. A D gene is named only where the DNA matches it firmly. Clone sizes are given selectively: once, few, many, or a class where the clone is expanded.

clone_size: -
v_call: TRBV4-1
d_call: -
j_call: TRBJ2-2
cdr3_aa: CASSQDWARLHAGELFF
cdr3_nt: TGCGCCAGCAGCCAAGATTGGGCCAGGTTGCATGCCGGGGAGCTGTTTTTT

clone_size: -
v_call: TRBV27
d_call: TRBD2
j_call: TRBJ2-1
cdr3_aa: CASTLRLAGGGNEQFF
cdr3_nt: TGTGCCAGCACTTTAAGACTAGCGGGAGGCGGAAATGAGCAGTTCTTC

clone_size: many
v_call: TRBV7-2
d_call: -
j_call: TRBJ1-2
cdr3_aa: CASSLYGRKDGYTF
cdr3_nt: TGTGCCAGCAGCTTGTACGGCAGGAAAGATGGCTACACCTTC

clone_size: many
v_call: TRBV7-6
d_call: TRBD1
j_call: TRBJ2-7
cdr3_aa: CASSLATGIEQYF
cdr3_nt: TGTGCCAGCAGCTTAGCGACAGGGATCGAGCAGTACTTC

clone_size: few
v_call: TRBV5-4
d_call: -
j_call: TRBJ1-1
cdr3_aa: CASSDFRGSAEAFF
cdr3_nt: TGTGCCAGCAGCGACTTCCGGGGCAGCGCTGAAGCTTTCTTT

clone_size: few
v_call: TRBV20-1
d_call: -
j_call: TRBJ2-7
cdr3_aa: CSAPSNWEFSYEQYF
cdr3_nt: TGCAGTGCCCCATCGAACTGGGAGTTTTCCTACGAGCAGTACTTC

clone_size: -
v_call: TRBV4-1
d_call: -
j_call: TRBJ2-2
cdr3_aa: CASSQDQGSTGELFF
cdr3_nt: TGCGCCAGCAGCCAAGATCAGGGGAGTACCGGGGAGCTGTTTTTT

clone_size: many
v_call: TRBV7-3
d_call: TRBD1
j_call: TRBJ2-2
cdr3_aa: CASSVRQGAGELFF
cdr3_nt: TGTGCCAGCAGCGTCCGACAGGGGGCCGGGGAGCTGTTTTTT

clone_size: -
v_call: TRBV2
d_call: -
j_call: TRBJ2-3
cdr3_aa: CASMGLRDTQYF
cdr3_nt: TGTGCCAGCATGGGGTTACGAGATACGCAGTATTTT

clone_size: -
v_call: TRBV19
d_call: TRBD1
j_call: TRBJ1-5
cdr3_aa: CASRTNPTGESQPQHF
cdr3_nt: TGTGCCAGTAGGACGAACCCGACAGGGGAGTCTCAGCCCCAGCATTTT

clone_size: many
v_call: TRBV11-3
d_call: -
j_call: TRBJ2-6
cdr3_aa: CASSLSTGSGISGANVLTF
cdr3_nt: TGTGCCAGCAGCTTATCGACGGGATCGGGTATATCTGGGGCCAACGTCCTGACTTTC

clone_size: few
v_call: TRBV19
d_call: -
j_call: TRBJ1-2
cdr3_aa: CASSIETISLYGYTF
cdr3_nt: TGTGCCAGTAGTATAGAGACAATTTCCCTCTATGGCTACACCTTC

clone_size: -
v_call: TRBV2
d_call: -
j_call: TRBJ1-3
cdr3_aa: CASSERDLSGNTIYF
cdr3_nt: TGTGCCAGCAGTGAGAGGGACCTCTCTGGAAACACCATATATTTT

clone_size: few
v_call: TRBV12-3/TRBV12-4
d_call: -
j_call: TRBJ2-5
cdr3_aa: CASSLDYRETQYF
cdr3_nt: TGTGCCAGCAGTCTGGACTATCGAGAGACCCAGTACTTC

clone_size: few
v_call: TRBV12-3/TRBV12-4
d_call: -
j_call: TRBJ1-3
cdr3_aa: CASSPAWGNTIYF
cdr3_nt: TGTGCCAGCAGTCCGGCATGGGGAAACACCATATATTTT

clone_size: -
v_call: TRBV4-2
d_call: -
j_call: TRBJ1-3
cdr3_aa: CASSQESQGPSSGNTIYF
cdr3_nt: TGTGCCAGCAGCCAAGAATCACAGGGACCTAGCTCTGGAAACACCATATATTTT

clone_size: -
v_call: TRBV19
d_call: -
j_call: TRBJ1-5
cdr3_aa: CASSIDGTPNQPQHF
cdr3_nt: TGTGCCAGTAGTATAGATGGGACCCCAAATCAGCCCCAGCATTTT

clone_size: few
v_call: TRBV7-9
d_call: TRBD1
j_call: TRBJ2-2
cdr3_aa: CASTHPGQGIAGELFF
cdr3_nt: TGTGCCAGCACCCACCCTGGACAGGGGATCGCCGGGGAGCTGTTTTTT

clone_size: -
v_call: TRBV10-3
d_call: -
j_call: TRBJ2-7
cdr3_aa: CATQTYEAYEQYF
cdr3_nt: TGTGCCACCCAGACCTACGAGGCCTACGAGCAGTACTTC

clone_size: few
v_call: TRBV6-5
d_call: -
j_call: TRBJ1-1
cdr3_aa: CASSHSSTEAFF
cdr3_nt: TGTGCCAGCAGCCACTCATCAACTGAAGCTTTCTTT

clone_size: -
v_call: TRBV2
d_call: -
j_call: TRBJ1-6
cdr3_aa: CARRGSYNSPLHF
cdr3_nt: TGTGCCAGACGGGGCTCCTATAATTCACCCCTCCACTTT

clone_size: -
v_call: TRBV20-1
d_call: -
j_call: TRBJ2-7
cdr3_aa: CSARDFRASRSYEQYF
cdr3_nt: TGCAGTGCTAGAGATTTTCGAGCGAGTCGTTCCTACGAGCAGTACTTC

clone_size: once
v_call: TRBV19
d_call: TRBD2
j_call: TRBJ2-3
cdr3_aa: CASSDIAGGPTDTQYF
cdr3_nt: TGTGCCAGTAGTGACATAGCGGGAGGGCCGACAGATACGCAGTATTTT

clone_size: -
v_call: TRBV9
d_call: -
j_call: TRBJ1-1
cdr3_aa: CASSVVQGWTEAFF
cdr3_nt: TGTGCCAGCAGCGTAGTGCAGGGTTGGACTGAAGCTTTCTTT

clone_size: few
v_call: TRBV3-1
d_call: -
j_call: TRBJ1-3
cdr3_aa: CASSLRDFTGKGNTIYF
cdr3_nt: TGTGCCAGCAGCCTTCGAGACTTTACAGGGAAGGGAAACACCATATATTTT

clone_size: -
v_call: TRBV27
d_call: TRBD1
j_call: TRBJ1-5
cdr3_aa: CASSGPGTGKYQPQHF
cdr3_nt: TGTGCCAGCAGCGGCCCCGGGACAGGGAAGTATCAGCCCCAGCATTTT

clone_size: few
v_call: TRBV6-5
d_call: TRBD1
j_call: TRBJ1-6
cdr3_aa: CASSLGPGGGVNPLHF
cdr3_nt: TGTGCCAGCAGCCTTGGGCCAGGGGGGGGCGTAAATCCCCTCCACTTT

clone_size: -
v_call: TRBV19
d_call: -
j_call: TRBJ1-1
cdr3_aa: CASNSPPGRGAFF
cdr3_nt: TGTGCCAGTAACTCACCCCCGGGCCGGGGAGCTTTCTTT

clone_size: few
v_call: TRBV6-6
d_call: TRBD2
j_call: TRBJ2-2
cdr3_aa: CASSYSRTRPTGELFF
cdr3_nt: TGTGCCAGCAGTTACTCGAGGACTAGGCCCACCGGGGAGCTGTTTTTT

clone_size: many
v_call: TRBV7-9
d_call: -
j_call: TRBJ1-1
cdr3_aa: CASSPRAGNTEAFF
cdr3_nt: TGTGCCAGCAGCCCCCGGGCAGGGAACACTGAAGCTTTCTTT

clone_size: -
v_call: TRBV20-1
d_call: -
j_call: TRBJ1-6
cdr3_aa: CSARSEPGVNSPLHF
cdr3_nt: TGCAGTGCTAGATCAGAACCAGGGGTAAATTCACCCCTCCACTTT

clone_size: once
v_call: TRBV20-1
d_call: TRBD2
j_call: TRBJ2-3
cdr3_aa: CSARNSGRATDTQYF
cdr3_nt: TGCAGTGCTAGGAATAGCGGGAGGGCCACAGATACGCAGTATTTT

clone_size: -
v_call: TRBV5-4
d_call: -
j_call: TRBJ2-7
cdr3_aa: CASSLGQGKVKYF
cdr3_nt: TGTGCCAGCAGCTTGGGGCAGGGAAAAGTGAAGTACTTC